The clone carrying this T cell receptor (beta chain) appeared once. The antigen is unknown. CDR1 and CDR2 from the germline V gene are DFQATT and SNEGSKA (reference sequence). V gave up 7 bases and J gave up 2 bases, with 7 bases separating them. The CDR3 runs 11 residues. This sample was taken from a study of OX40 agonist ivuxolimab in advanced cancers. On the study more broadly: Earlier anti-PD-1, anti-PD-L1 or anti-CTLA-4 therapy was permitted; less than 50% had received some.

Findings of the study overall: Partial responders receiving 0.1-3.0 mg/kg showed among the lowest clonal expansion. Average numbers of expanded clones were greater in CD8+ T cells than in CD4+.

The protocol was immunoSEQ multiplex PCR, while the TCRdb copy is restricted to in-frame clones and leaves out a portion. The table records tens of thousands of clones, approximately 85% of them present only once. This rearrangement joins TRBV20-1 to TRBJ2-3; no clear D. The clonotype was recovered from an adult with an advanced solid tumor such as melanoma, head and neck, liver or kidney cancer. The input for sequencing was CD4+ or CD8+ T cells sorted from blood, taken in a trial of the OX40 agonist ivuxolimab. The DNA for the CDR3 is TGCAGTGGACTTAACACAGATACGCAGTATTTT. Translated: CSGLNTDTQYF.